Sequencing of this T cell receptor beta chain was carried out in a study of T cells in localized non-small cell lung cancer. Broader study findings: The appearance of a median approximately 57 of the top 100 tumor clones was seen in adjacent lung. Uninvolved adjacent lung showed higher T cell clonality than tumor.

This clone came up a few times. Its antigen is still unknown. Trimming took off 4 bases at V and 5 bases at J, with 8 bases between the two ends. The CDR3 loop spans 11 amino acids. The germline gives CDR1 SQVTM, CDR2 ANQGSEA. Generated by immunoSEQ multiplex PCR, the TCRdb table keeps only in-frame clones and is missing some. Among 41,000 or so clones listed, around nine tenths were seen once. This sequence was found in a female donor of 60 years or more with stage I squamous cell lung carcinoma. This chain uses TRBV29-1 with TRBJ1-1, with D unresolved. This specimen consisted of peripheral blood, obtained before any cancer treatment. The CDR3 loop is CSVGLRTEAFF. The CDR3 DNA follows: TGCAGCGTTGGGCTACGTACTGAAGCTTTCTTT.